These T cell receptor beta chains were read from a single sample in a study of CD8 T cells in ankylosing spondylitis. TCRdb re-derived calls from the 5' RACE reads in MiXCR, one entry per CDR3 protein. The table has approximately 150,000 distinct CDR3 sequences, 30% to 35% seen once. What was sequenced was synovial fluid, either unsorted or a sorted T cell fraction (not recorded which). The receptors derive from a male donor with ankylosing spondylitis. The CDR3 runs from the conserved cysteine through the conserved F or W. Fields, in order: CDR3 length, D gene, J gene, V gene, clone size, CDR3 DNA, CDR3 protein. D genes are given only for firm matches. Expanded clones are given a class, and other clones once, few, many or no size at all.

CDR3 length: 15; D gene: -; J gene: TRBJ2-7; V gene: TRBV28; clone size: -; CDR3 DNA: TGTGCCAGCAGTTTTTTGACTAGAGGCACGGGGGAGCAGTACTTC; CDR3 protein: CASSFLTRGTGEQYF
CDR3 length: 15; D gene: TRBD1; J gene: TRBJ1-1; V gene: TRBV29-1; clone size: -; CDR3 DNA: TGCAGCGTGCATCCGGGGACAGGACCGAACACTGAAGCTTTCTTT; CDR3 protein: CSVHPGTGPNTEAFF
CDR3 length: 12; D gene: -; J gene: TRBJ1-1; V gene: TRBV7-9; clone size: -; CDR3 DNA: TGTGCCGCTGGGGGGATGAACACTGAAGCTTTCTTT; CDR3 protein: CAAGGMNTEAFF
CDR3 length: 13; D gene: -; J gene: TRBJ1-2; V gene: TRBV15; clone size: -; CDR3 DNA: TGTGCCACCAGCAGAGATCGGGGATGGGGCTACACCTTC; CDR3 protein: CATSRDRGWGYTF
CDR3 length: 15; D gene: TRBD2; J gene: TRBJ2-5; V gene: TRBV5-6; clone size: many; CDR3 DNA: TGTGCCAGCACCCGGGGACTAGCGGGAAGGGAGACCCAGTACTTC; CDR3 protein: CASTRGLAGRETQYF
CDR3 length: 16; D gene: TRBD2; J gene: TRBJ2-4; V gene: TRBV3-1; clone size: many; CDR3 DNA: TGTGCCAGCAGTCCGAGAGGTAGCGGGGTCAAAAACATTCAGTACTTC; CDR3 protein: CASSPRGSGVKNIQYF
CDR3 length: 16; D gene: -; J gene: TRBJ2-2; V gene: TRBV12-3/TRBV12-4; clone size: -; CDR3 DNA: TGTGCCAGCAGTTTCTTTTCAGGGCCGAACACCGGGGAGCTGTTTTTT; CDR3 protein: CASSFFSGPNTGELFF
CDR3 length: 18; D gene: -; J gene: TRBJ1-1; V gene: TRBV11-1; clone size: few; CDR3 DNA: TGTGCCAGCAGCCCGCGGGCCGAGTTCGTTCCCAAGAACACTGAAGCTTTCTTT; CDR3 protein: CASSPRAEFVPKNTEAFF
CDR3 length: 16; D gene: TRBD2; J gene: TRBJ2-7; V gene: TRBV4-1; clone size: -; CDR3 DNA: TGCGCCAGCAGCCAAGGGGGAGCGGGGGTTGTATACGAGCAGTACTTC; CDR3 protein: CASSQGGAGVVYEQYF
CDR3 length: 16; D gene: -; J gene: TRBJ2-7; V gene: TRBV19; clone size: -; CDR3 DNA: TGTGCCAGTAGCAATGGGGACCCGATGGGGTTGGACGAGCAGTACTTC; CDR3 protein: CASSNGDPMGLDEQYF
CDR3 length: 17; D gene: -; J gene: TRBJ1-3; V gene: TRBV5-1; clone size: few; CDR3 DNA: TGCGCCAGCAGCCAGACTGGACAGCCCGGCGGGGGAAACACCATATATTTT; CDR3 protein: CASSQTGQPGGGNTIYF
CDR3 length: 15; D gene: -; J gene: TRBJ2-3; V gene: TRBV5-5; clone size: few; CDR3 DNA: TGTGCCAGCAGCTTTGGCACTTCCTCTACAGATACGCAGTATTTT; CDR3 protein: CASSFGTSSTDTQYF
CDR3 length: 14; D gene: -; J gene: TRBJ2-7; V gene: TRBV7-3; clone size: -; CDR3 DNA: TGTGCCAGCAGCTTAAACGGGGGTACTAGCGAGCAGTACTTC; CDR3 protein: CASSLNGGTSEQYF